Following are 3 T cell receptor beta chains from one sample sequenced in a study of T cell responses to AZD1222 COVID-19 vaccine. The method was immunoSEQ multiplex PCR; TCRdb's version includes in-frame clones alone and lacks a portion of them. The data hold 130,000 to 150,000 clones, with about 92% observed a single time. This sample comprised peripheral blood, obtained after recovery from COVID-19. These receptors came from an adult who had recovered from COVID-19.

The chain has TRBV19 and TRBJ1-4, with no clear D. V lost 7 bases, J lost 8 bases, and 8 bases lay in between. CDR3 length equals 11 residues. Germline-derived CDR1 and CDR2 are LNHDA and SQIVND (reference sequence). The CDR3 here is CASKEGEKLFF. Written as DNA, the CDR3 is TGTGCCAGTAAGGAAGGGGAAAAACTGTTTTTT.

The genes are TRBV6-1 and TRBJ2-7; the D is unclear. This CDR3 spans 15 amino acids. Germline V gene data show CDR1 as MNHNS and CDR2 as SASEGT. Trimming took off 1 base at V and 4 bases at J, with 14 bases between the two ends. Here the CDR3 DNA reads TGTGCCAGCAGTGAAGTCGTAGGGATAAGGTACGAGCAGTACTTC. Encoded protein: CASSEVVGIRYEQYF.

The chain recombines TRBV6-1 with TRBJ2-7; D call uncertain. The CDR3 has 14 residues. CDR1 and CDR2 from the germline V gene are MNHNS and SASEGT. Trimming removed 1 base from V and 1 base from J, with 8 bases in between. CDR3 region: CASSEVLISYEQYF. The CDR3 DNA is TGTGCCAGCAGTGAAGTTCTGATTTCCTACGAGCAGTACTTC.